This TCR beta chain was sequenced in a study of T cells in Graves' hyperthyroidism and ophthalmopathy. The study, taken as a whole, reports: Model output signaled ophthalmopathy a median 6.5 months ahead of onset.

From RNA transcripts, TCR beta CDR3 regions were amplified. Carried out on the TCR CDR3, a first-round RT-PCR used the HTBI primer set. TCRdb independently ran MiXCR on the multiplex PCR reads; one entry per CDR3 protein. This table has fewer than 500,000 distinct CDR3 sequences, around 15% appearing once. This clonotype has a count of ten or more. What it recognizes is unknown. Sequencing input: blood. The source of this sequence is a man aged 18 to 30 with Graves' ophthalmopathy.

Here the CDR3 reads CASTLGEGAEAFF. The CDR3 DNA sequence: TGTGCCAGCACCCTCGGAGAAGGGGCAGAAGCTTTCTTT. The chain uses TRBV2 and TRBJ1-1; weak D call: TRBD1 (5 bases). This CDR3 is 13 amino acids long. Germline assignment: CDR1 SNHLY and CDR2 FYNNEI. V was clipped by 7 bases and J by 8 bases, with 17 bases between them.